The 12 T cell receptor beta chains reported below all come from one sample, sequenced in a study of cytomegalovirus exposure and HLA in healthy donors. The PCR ran on 60 Vbeta and 13 Jbeta primers. Using immunoSEQ multiplex PCR, the repertoire was profiled, and TCRdb retains in-frame clones only, with some absent. The data contain approximately 150,000 clones, roughly 79% of them seen just once; the ten biggest clones take up roughly 4.9%. The material sequenced was PBMCs. The source of these receptors is a woman aged 18 to 35 in good health and CMV-seropositive.

J is TRBJ1-4 and V is TRBV6-6, with D unresolved. Germline loops: CDR1 MNHNY, CDR2 SVGAGI (reference sequence). This CDR3 has 13 residues. V was pared by 2 bases and J by 8 bases, with 9 bases between. The CDR3: CASSYSAYEKLFF. The CDR3 bases are TGTGCCAGCAGTTACAGCGCATACGAAAAACTGTTTTTT.

The V gene is TRBV30, the J gene TRBJ2-7, with TRBD1 as a possible D gene (6 bases). V lost 2 bases, J lost 9 bases, and 14 bases lay in between. The V gene's germline CDR1 is GTSNPN and CDR2 SVGIG (reference sequence). The CDR3 extends over 12 amino acids. CDR3: CAWSPRGRGQYF. The CDR3 DNA follows: TGTGCCTGGAGTCCCAGGGGAAGGGGGCAGTACTTC. The entire variable domain, with the rest obtained from reference TRBV30 and TRBJ2-7, is as follows: SQTIHQWPATLVQPVGSPLSLECTVEGTSNPNLYWYRQAAGRGLQLLFYSVGIGQISSEVPQNLSASRPQDRQFILSSKKLLLSDSGFYLCAWSPRGRGQYFGPGTRLTVT.

The DNA for the CDR3 is TGTGCCAGCAGCGTAGGGACTACGAGGGTGGAGACCCAGTACTTC. It yields the protein CASSVGTTRVETQYF. The rearrangement joins TRBV9 to TRBJ2-5; D is possibly TRBD2 (6 bases). The V and J ends lost 0 bases and 5 bases respectively, with 14 bases between them. The V gene's germline CDR1 is SGDLS and CDR2 YYNGEE. The CDR3 length is 15 residues.

This CDR3 is CASSLVGGRYTGELFF. DNA for the CDR3: TGTGCCAGCAGCTTGGTTGGGGGCAGGTACACCGGGGAGCTGTTTTTT. The V gene is TRBV11-2, the J gene TRBJ2-2, with D possibly matching TRBD1 (6 bases). This CDR3 is 16 amino acids long. Per germline, CDR1 SGHAT and CDR2 FQNNGV. Trimming cost V 3 bases and J 3 bases, with 14 bases left between them.

This rearrangement joins TRBV6-1 to TRBJ2-7; tentatively, D is TRBD1 (8 bases). The ends were cut back, 2 bases at V and 4 bases at J, with 12 bases in the middle. Germline CDR1 MNHNS, CDR2 SASEGT. The CDR3 sequence is 14 residues long. The CDR3 loop is CASSENRGGYEQYF. The CDR3 region has the DNA TGTGCCAGCAGTGAAAACAGGGGGGGATACGAGCAGTACTTC.

The chain has TRBV18 and TRBJ2-5, with D unclear. The germline V gene has CDR1 KGHSH and CDR2 LQKENI. V lost 5 bases and J lost 2, with 9 bases in between. The CDR3 runs to 13 residues. The CDR3 nucleotides read TGTGCCAGCTCAAACTCTAGGCAAGAGACCCAGTACTTC. Its translation: CASSNSRQETQYF.

Note on this clone: At one boundary the junction diverges from the germline segment, which might be a read error. V is TRBV28 and J is TRBJ2-6; 9 bases match TRBD1. Germline loops: CDR1 MDHEN, CDR2 SYDVKM. The CDR3 is made up of 16 amino acids. CDR3 coding DNA: TGTGCCACTGACCGGGACAGGGTAGAAGGGGCCAACGGCCTGACTTTC. This sequence encodes CATDRDRVEGANGLTF.

The rearrangement links TRBV4-2 to TRBJ2-5, with 8 nucleotides matching TRBD1. J was trimmed by 5 bases and V by 3 bases; bases with no gene match: 20. Germline lookup yields CDR1 LGHNA and CDR2 YNFKEQ. This CDR3 is built from 19 residues. CDR3 protein: CASSQRATSGGRRGETQYF. In nucleotides, the CDR3 is TGTGCCAGCAGCCAGCGGGCCACTTCAGGGGGCCGGAGGGGGGAGACCCAGTACTTC.

V usage is TRBV28 and J usage is TRBJ2-7; D is possibly TRBD2 (6 bases). CDR1 is MDHEN and CDR2 is SYDVKM in the germline V gene. Trimming removed 5 bases at V and 0 bases at J, with 14 bases between. The CDR3 contains 15 residues. Here the CDR3 reads CASSGLLRGSYEQYF. DNA for the CDR3: TGTGCCAGCAGTGGGCTACTGCGGGGCTCCTACGAGCAGTACTTC.

This clone was found a few times. This chain connects TRBV15 to TRBJ2-5; tentatively, D is TRBD2 (5 bases). The CDR3 runs 14 residues. Trimming cost V 1 base and J 4 bases, with 10 bases left between them. Per germline, CDR1 LNHNV and CDR2 YYDKDF (reference sequence). CDR3 nucleotide sequence: TGTGCCACCAGCAGAGTCGGGCTAGCAGAGACCCAGTACTTC. Amino acids: CATSRVGLAETQYF.

The rearrangement joins TRBV2 to TRBJ2-5; TRBD1 might be the D (6 bases). The J call is uncertain, as TRBJ2-7 better fits the DNA end. The CDR3 extends over 13 amino acids. Germline V gene lookup returns CDR1 SNHLY and CDR2 FYNNEI. CDR3 sequence (DNA): TGTGCCAGCATTGATACCCTCAGGGGCGAGCAGTACTTC. This translates into CASIDTLRGEQYF.

This chain uses TRBV18 with TRBJ2-1; 7 bases map to TRBD1. The ends lost 5 bases at V and 8 bases at J; junction bases unmatched: 6. Germline V gene lookup returns CDR1 KGHSH and CDR2 LQKENI. The CDR3 totals 13 residues. The chain's CDR3 is CASSEDRADEQFF. In nucleotides, the CDR3 is TGTGCCAGCTCAGAAGACAGGGCGGATGAGCAGTTCTTC. The full variable domain, completed using reference TRBV18 and TRBJ2-1, is NAGVMQNPRHLVRRRGQEARLRCSPMKGHSHVYWYRQLPEEGLKFMVYLQKENIIDESGMPKERFSAEFPKEGPSILRIQQVVRGDSAAYFCASSEDRADEQFFGPGTRLTVL.